This T cell receptor beta chain was recorded in a study of beta chain features in type 1 diabetes. The study, taken as a whole, reports: Shorter TCRB CDR3s, moderately but significantly so, marked every one of the four CD4+ subsets in Type 1 diabetes patients.

CDR1 is LGHNA, CDR2 YSLEER, per germline. This CDR3 is built from 14 residues. The V segment lost 5 bases and the J segment 7 bases; nucleotides outside the gene matches: 9. In its sample, this clone was seen a few times. The antigen is undetermined. What was sequenced were expressed TCRB transcripts, since all of the isolated RNA had been reverse transcribed. Libraries were prepared by immunoSEQ multiplex PCR; TCRdb keeps only in-frame clonotypes and omits some of them. The repertoire consists of roughly 150,000 clones, with approximately 8% occurring once and the leading ten covering 0.5%. The genes are TRBV4-3 and TRBJ1-2; 8 bases line up with TRBD1. The sequence derives from a man between 18 and 35 years old with type 1 diabetes. Sequencing was carried out using central memory CD4+ T cells from blood. The CDR3 reads CASSRTGRAVGYTF. In DNA form, the CDR3 reads TGCGCCAGCAGCAGGACAGGGAGAGCGGTTGGCTACACCTTC.